The 25 T cell receptor beta chains given below trace back to one sample, sequenced in a study of T-cell reconstitution after alpha-beta-depleted transplantation in children. The authors prepared the TCRbeta library with unique molecular identifiers. One entry per CDR3 protein results from TCRdb running MiXCR on the PCR reads. The table has 80,000 to 100,000 distinct CDR3 sequences, roughly a quarter seen once. Sequenced material: PBMCs, taken before TCRalphabeta/CD19-depleted stem cell transplant. The receptor source for this set is a boy between 2 and 10 years old with acute lymphoblastic leukemia, due to receive a stem cell transplant.

The chain is built from TRBV30 and TRBJ2-3, with a tentative D call TRBD2 (5 bases). The V end was cut by 5 bases, the J end by 6 bases, with 15 bases between. The CDR3 consists of 13 residues. The germline V gene encodes CDR1 GTSNPN and CDR2 SVGIG (reference sequence). The CDR3 DNA reads TGTGCCTGGGCGGTTAAGGGCGGGGATACGCAGTATTTT. This codes for CAWAVKGGDTQYF.

This clonotype was seen a handful of times. V and J are TRBV11-1 and TRBJ2-5; 9 bases are shared with TRBD2. Germline trimming cut 1 base from V and 0 bases from J; bases unmatched to any gene: 0. The CDR3 extends over 15 amino acids. Germline V gene data show CDR1 as SGHAT and CDR2 as FQDESV (reference sequence). The CDR3 coding sequence is TGTGCCAGCAGCTTAGGACTAGCGGACCAAGAGACCCAGTACTTC. It codes for CASSLGLADQETQYF.

The V call is TRBV20-1, the J call TRBJ2-7; TRBD1 or TRBD2 may be the D gene (5 bases each). V lost 5 bases and J lost 1, with 12 bases in between. The CDR3 runs 13 residues. Germline CDR1 reads DFQATT; CDR2 reads SNEGSKA (reference sequence). The CDR3 sequence is CSASGPRSYEQYF. The CDR3 bases are TGCAGTGCTTCGGGACCCAGATCCTACGAGCAGTACTTC.

CDR3: CASSFERRREQFF. Here the CDR3 DNA reads TGCGCCAGCAGCTTTGAACGGAGAAGGGAGCAGTTCTTC. The chain couples TRBV5-1 to TRBJ2-1, with D uncertain. Trimming removed 2 bases at V and 10 bases at J, with 13 bases between. CDR3 length: 13 amino acids. Germline CDR1 is SGHRS and CDR2 is YFSETQ.

This clonotype was observed a handful of times. The chain carries TRBV30 and TRBJ1-2; no firm D call. The CDR3 totals 13 residues. Germline CDR1 GTSNPN, CDR2 SVGIG (reference sequence). V was pared by 6 bases and J by 5 bases, with 16 bases between. In nucleotides, the CDR3 is TGTGCCTGTTCGGAACACCTATCTTATGGCTACACCTTC. Protein sequence: CACSEHLSYGYTF.

V is TRBV5-1 and J is TRBJ2-5; TRBD1 matches at 7 bases. CDR1 is SGHRS, CDR2 YFSETQ, per germline. The junction had 6 bases not matched to a gene; V was cut back by 4 bases and J by 3 bases. CDR3 size: 14 residues. The CDR3: CASSPNTGEETQYF. CDR3 DNA: TGCGCCAGCAGCCCGAACACAGGGGAAGAGACCCAGTACTTC.

This sequence joins TRBV5-6 and TRBJ2-1, with TRBD1 identical over 10 bases. The CDR3 spans 14 residues. In germline, CDR1 is SGHDT, CDR2 YYEEEE. V lost 0 bases, J lost 8 bases, and 2 bases stayed unmatched. The CDR3 DNA follows: TGTGCCAGCAGCTTGGGACAGGGGGCTTATGAGCAGTTCTTC. Translated, it gives CASSLGQGAYEQFF.

This chain links TRBV20-1 with TRBJ2-1, with TRBD1 identical over 9 bases. CDR3 length: 16 amino acids. Trimming removed 6 bases from V and 7 bases from J; junction bases left unmatched: 16. The germline V gene has CDR1 DFQATT and CDR2 SNEGSKA (reference sequence). CDR3 DNA: TGCAGTGCGAACAGGGGGCGCGGTCGGCGGTGGAATGAGCAGTTCTTC. Its protein is CSANRGRGRRWNEQFF.

This chain joins TRBV25-1 and TRBJ2-3, with a possible D match to TRBD2 (6 bases). This CDR3 has 14 amino acids. The V gene lost 4 bases and the J gene lost 6 bases, with 14 bases spanning the gap. The germline V gene encodes CDR1 MGHDK and CDR2 SYGVNS. As DNA, the CDR3 is TGTGCCAGCAGTGCGACGGCCCGGGGGGATACGCAGTATTTT. Its translation is CASSATARGDTQYF.

This clonotype was counted between two and nine times. The CDR3 loop is CASSYSRGLNQPQHF. CDR3 coding DNA: TGTGCCAGCAGTTACTCGAGGGGTCTCAATCAGCCCCAGCATTTT. The J gene is TRBJ1-5, the V gene TRBV6-5, with a weak D call TRBD1 (5 bases). The CDR3 runs to 15 residues. V lost 0 bases to trimming and J lost 3 bases, with 9 bases between them. The V gene's germline CDR1 is MNHEY and CDR2 SVGAGI.

Only a few counts were recorded for this clonotype. The chain has TRBV5-1 and TRBJ2-1; TRBD2 matches 9 bases. V trimming: 4 bases; J trimming: 4 bases; junction bases outside the gene matches: 3. Per the germline V gene, CDR1 is SGHRS and CDR2 is YFSETQ. The CDR3 spans 14 residues. The CDR3: CASSGLAGYNEQFF. The DNA of the CDR3 is TGCGCCAGCAGCGGGCTAGCGGGGTACAATGAGCAGTTCTTC.

Many counts were recorded for this clonotype. V gene TRBV10-3 combines with J gene TRBJ1-1, with a possible D match to TRBD1 (5 bases). V was clipped by 11 bases and J by 1 base, with 8 bases between them. The length of the CDR3 is 11 residues. From germline, CDR1 is ENHRY and CDR2 SYGVKD. The CDR3 protein is CASQENTEAFF. For the CDR3, the DNA is TGTGCCTCACAGGAGAACACTGAAGCTTTCTTT.

The chain carries TRBV5-1 and TRBJ1-5; TRBD1 is a possible D gene (6 bases). With 4 bases removed from V and 7 bases from J, the gap between germline ends came to 15 bases. This CDR3 is 14 amino acids long. Germline CDR1 and CDR2: SGHRS and YFSETQ. The DNA for the CDR3 is TGCGCCAGCAGCGAAGTTCAGGGGAGGCAGCCCCAGCATTTT. Translating it yields CASSEVQGRQPQHF.

This clonotype was seen many times. The genes are TRBV7-3 and TRBJ2-7; 7 nucleotides align to TRBD2. Germline values: CDR1 SGHTA, CDR2 FQGTGA. V was clipped by 5 bases and J by 4 bases; unmatched bases: 5. This CDR3 is 13 amino acids long. The CDR3 protein is CASSASGGYEQYF. DNA of the CDR3: TGTGCCAGCAGCGCTAGCGGAGGGTACGAGCAGTACTTC. Full variable domain (rest looked up from reference TRBV7-3 and TRBJ2-7): GAGVSQTPSNKVTEKGKYVELRCDPISGHTALYWYRQSLGQGPEFLIYFQGTGAADDSGLPNDRFFAVRPEGSVSTLKIQRTERGDSAVYLCASSASGGYEQYFGPGTRLTVT.

The sample holds many counts of this clonotype. The J gene is TRBJ2-7, the V gene TRBV5-1, with 8 nucleotides matching TRBD2. The ends lost 3 bases at V and 4 bases at J; junction bases unmatched: 3. CDR3 length equals 13 residues. Germline V gene data show CDR1 as SGHRS and CDR2 as YFSETQ. Here the CDR3 reads CASSSGLVYEQYF. CDR3 in DNA: TGCGCCAGCAGCTCGGGACTAGTTTACGAGCAGTACTTC.

The sample holds a few counts of this clonotype. This sequence joins TRBV5-5 and TRBJ2-3; no reliable D call. Germline-derived CDR1 and CDR2 are SGHKS and YYEKEE (reference sequence). This CDR3 is built from 12 residues. Between the trimmed V and J ends, which lost 4 bases and 4 bases, there was a span of 7 bases. Here the CDR3 DNA reads TGTGCCAGCAGCACCTACTCAGATACGCAGTATTTT. The encoded protein is CASSTYSDTQYF. Supplemented by reference TRBV5-5 and TRBJ2-3, the full variable domain reads DAGVTQSPTHLIKTRGQQVTLRCSPISGHKSVSWYQQVLGQGPQFIFQYYEKEERGRGNFPDRFSARQFPNYSSELNVNALLLGDSALYLCASSTYSDTQYFGPGTRLTVL.

The chain uses TRBV6-4 and TRBJ2-1; perhaps TRBD2 as D (6 bases). Germline CDR1 reads MRHNA; CDR2 reads SNTAGT. This CDR3 contains 13 residues. Trimming removed 5 bases from V and 6 bases from J, with 11 bases in between. DNA of the CDR3: TGTGCCAGCAGTAGCGGAGGGGCCAATGAGCAGTTCTTC. This encodes CASSSGGANEQFF.

This clonotype was detected only a few times. Germline and junction disagree at one end, which may indicate a read error. The chain has TRBV5-6 and TRBJ2-7; no reliable D call. This CDR3 is 13 amino acids long. The germline V gene has CDR1 SGHDT and CDR2 YYEEEE. CDR3 sequence reads: CASSSLDGYAQYF. In nucleotides, the CDR3 is TGTGCCAGCAGCTCTCTGGACGGCTACGCGCAGTACTTC.

The sample holds many counts of this clonotype. The chain has TRBV7-2 and TRBJ2-1; D gene uncertain. Germline values: CDR1 SGHTA, CDR2 FQGNSA. V was trimmed by 7 bases and J by 9 bases, leaving 25 bases between them. The CDR3 sequence is 16 residues long. CDR3 protein: CASNTIDGWRFGEQFF. DNA of the CDR3: TGTGCCAGCAACACGATAGATGGGTGGCGGTTTGGTGAGCAGTTCTTC.

This clonotype was picked up a small number of times. The chain employs TRBV20-1 and TRBJ2-3; TRBD1 might be the D (5 bases). The CDR3 has 17 residues. V lost 0 bases and J lost 5, with 21 bases in between. From germline, CDR1 is DFQATT and CDR2 SNEGSKA (reference sequence). The CDR3 nucleotides are TGCAGTGCTAGAGATCACAGGCTATTCGGTAGGGGAGATACGCAGTATTTT. As protein: CSARDHRLFGRGDTQYF.

The J gene is TRBJ2-7, the V gene TRBV6-1, with 7 bases aligning to TRBD2. The CDR3 length is 14 residues. The germline gives CDR1 MNHNS, CDR2 SASEGT. Trimming took 8 bases from V and 7 from J; bases not matched to a gene: 14. The CDR3, as DNA: TGTGCCAGCGGCCCTAGCGGAGGATTGGGGGAGCAGTACTTC. Amino acid sequence: CASGPSGGLGEQYF.

The chain couples TRBV5-4 to TRBJ2-1; 12 bases fit TRBD2. Germline assignment: CDR1 SGHNT and CDR2 YYREEE (reference sequence). CDR3 length equals 15 residues. V was clipped by 4 bases and J by 9 bases; unmatched bases: 8. CDR3: CASSRRLAGVSEQFF. The CDR3 nucleotides read TGTGCCAGCAGCCGCCGACTAGCGGGAGTGAGTGAGCAGTTCTTC. Based on the CDR3 plus reference TRBV5-4 and TRBJ2-1, the full variable domain is ETGVTQSPTHLIKTRGQQVTLRCSSQSGHNTVSWYQQALGQGPQFIFQYYREEENGRGNFPPRFSGLQFPNYSSELNVNALELDDSALYLCASSRRLAGVSEQFFGPGTRLTVL.

The CDR3 here is CATSDQKQGSSNEKLFF. In DNA form, the CDR3 reads TGTGCCACCAGTGATCAAAAACAGGGGAGCTCTAATGAAAAACTGTTTTTT. J is TRBJ1-4 and V is TRBV24-1; 7 bases agree with TRBD1. Germline V lookup: CDR1 KGHDR, CDR2 SFDVKD. The CDR3 contains 17 residues. After removal of 3 bases from V and 3 bases from J, the junction contained 9 bases not matched to a gene.

This clonotype was counted between two and nine times. The V and J genes are TRBV6-1 and TRBJ2-1; tentatively, D is TRBD1 (5 bases). The CDR3 extends over 14 amino acids. Germline CDR1 reads MNHNS; CDR2 reads SASEGT. Trimming stripped 7 bases from V and 0 bases from J, with 10 bases between. The CDR3 loop is CASTDRDSYNEQFF. CDR3 bases: TGTGCCAGCACTGACAGAGACTCCTACAATGAGCAGTTCTTC.

This clonotype occurred a few times. The J gene is TRBJ1-5, the V gene TRBV20-1; no firm D call. Germline-derived CDR1 and CDR2 are DFQATT and SNEGSKA (reference sequence). Trimming took 0 bases from V and 1 from J, leaving 10 bases between them. CDR3 length: 15 amino acids. This chain's CDR3 is CSARDFGKSNQPQHF. DNA of the CDR3: TGCAGTGCTAGAGATTTCGGGAAGAGCAATCAGCCCCAGCATTTT.